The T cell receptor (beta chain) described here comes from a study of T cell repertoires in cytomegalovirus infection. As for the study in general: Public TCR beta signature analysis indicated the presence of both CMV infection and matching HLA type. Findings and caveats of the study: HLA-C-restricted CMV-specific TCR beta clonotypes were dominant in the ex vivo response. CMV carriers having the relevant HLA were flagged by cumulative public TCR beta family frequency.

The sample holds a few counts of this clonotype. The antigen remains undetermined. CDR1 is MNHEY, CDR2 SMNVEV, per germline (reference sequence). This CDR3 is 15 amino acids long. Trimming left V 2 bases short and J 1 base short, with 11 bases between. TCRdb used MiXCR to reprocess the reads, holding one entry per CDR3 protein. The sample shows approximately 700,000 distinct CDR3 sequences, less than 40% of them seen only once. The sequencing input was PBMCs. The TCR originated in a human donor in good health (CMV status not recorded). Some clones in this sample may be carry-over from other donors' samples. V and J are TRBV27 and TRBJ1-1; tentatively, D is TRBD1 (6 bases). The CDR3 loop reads CASSLILGGNTEAFF. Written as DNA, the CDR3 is TGTGCCAGCAGTTTAATTTTAGGGGGGAACACTGAAGCTTTCTTT.